These 14 T cell receptor beta chains came from one sample sequenced in a study of blood T cell repertoires in COVID-19. Measured with immunoSEQ multiplex PCR; TCRdb has only the in-frame clones, and not every one. The sample yields under 140,000 clones, 70% to 80% seen once. Sequenced: peripheral blood. The receptors originated from a woman in her fifties or sixties with acute or convalescent COVID-19.

The chain recombines TRBV3-1 (or the pseudogene TRBV3-2) with TRBJ1-1; 7 bases line up with TRBD1. Trimming cost V 3 bases and J 2 bases; bases outside gene matches: 6. The germline V gene encodes CDR1 LGHDT and CDR2 YNNKEL (reference sequence). CDR3 length: 15 residues. The CDR3 bases are TGTGCCAGCAGCCAGACGACAGGGCCCAACACTGAAGCTTTCTTT. Protein sequence: CASSQTTGPNTEAFF.

The V gene is TRBV7-2, the J gene TRBJ1-2, with unresolved D. CDR1 SGHTA and CDR2 FQGNSA come from the germline V gene. This CDR3 contains 13 residues. Deletions cut 1 base from V and 8 bases from J, with 11 bases between. This CDR3 reads CASSLGEAVGYTF. In DNA form, the CDR3 reads TGTGCCAGCAGCTTAGGGGAGGCGGTGGGCTACACCTTC.

The rearrangement links TRBV11-1 to TRBJ2-7; tentative D call: TRBD1 (6 bases). V shed 5 bases and J shed 4 bases, with 9 bases lying between them. The CDR3 runs to 12 residues. Germline V gives CDR1 SGHAT, CDR2 FQDESV (reference sequence). The CDR3 spells CASSPDRYEQYF. CDR3 nucleotide sequence: TGTGCCAGCAGCCCTGACAGGTACGAGCAGTACTTC.

The chain carries TRBV27 and TRBJ1-6; TRBD1 might be the D (6 bases). Germline V CDR1 and CDR2: MNHEY, SMNVEV (reference sequence). The length of the CDR3 is 18 residues. Trimming shortened V by 5 bases and J by 0 bases, and 17 bases separated the two germline ends. The CDR3 protein is CASSRDTFPSSYNSPLHF. In DNA form, the CDR3 reads TGTGCCAGCAGTCGGGACACCTTCCCCAGCTCCTATAATTCACCCCTCCACTTT.

CDR3 sequence reads: CASSLQGVDQPQHF. In DNA, the CDR3 is TGCGCCAGCAGCCTACAGGGGGTAGATCAGCCCCAGCATTTT. The gene calls are TRBV4-1 and TRBJ1-5; 8 bases are shared with TRBD1. In germline, CDR1 is MGHRA, CDR2 YSYEKL. The trim removed 4 bases at V and 5 bases at J, leaving 4 bases unmatched. The CDR3 is made up of 14 amino acids.

This clone was seen more than once but under ten times. V usage is TRBV6-5 and J usage is TRBJ1-1; D ambiguous. This CDR3 comprises 14 residues. Trimming removed 2 bases at V and 3 bases at J, with 10 bases between. In germline, CDR1 is MNHEY, CDR2 SVGAGI. This chain's CDR3 is CASSYLGRDTEAFF. DNA of the CDR3: TGTGCCAGCAGTTACCTTGGGCGGGACACTGAAGCTTTCTTT.

The genes are TRBV28 and TRBJ2-7; TRBD2 might be the D (7 bases). Deletions cut 4 bases from V and 5 bases from J, with 15 bases between. The CDR3 spans 14 residues. The germline V gene has CDR1 MDHEN and CDR2 SYDVKM. The CDR3 reads CASSSGGPLNEQYF. As DNA, the CDR3 is TGTGCCAGCAGTTCCGGGGGGCCCTTGAACGAGCAGTACTTC.

The chain recombines TRBV7-6 with TRBJ2-1; 9 bases align to TRBD2. The CDR3 has 16 amino acids. V lost 1 base to trimming and J lost 7 bases; unmatched junction nucleotides: 8. Germline V lookup: CDR1 SGHVS, CDR2 FNYEAQ. CDR3 sequence (DNA): TGTGCCAGCAGCTTAGTTCCGGCGGGGGGGCTGAATGAGCAGTTCTTC. Its protein product is CASSLVPAGGLNEQFF.

This sequence joins TRBV5-1 and TRBJ2-5; no clear D gene. V was trimmed by 0 bases and J by 1 base, leaving 7 bases between them. CDR1 and CDR2 (germline): SGHRS, YFSETQ. This CDR3 is 14 amino acids long. The CDR3 reads CASSLDVSQETQYF. For the CDR3, the DNA is TGCGCCAGCAGCTTGGACGTCAGCCAAGAGACCCAGTACTTC.

The chain couples TRBV5-1 to TRBJ1-1, with unresolved D. From germline, CDR1 is SGHRS and CDR2 YFSETQ. V dropped 0 bases and J dropped 1 base, with 7 bases sitting between them. This CDR3 has 14 residues. The DNA of the CDR3 is TGCGCCAGCAGCTTGGGAGGATCGAACACTGAAGCTTTCTTT. This gives the protein CASSLGGSNTEAFF.

This chain uses TRBV3-1 (or the pseudogene TRBV3-2) with TRBJ1-2; tentative D call: TRBD1 (5 bases). Per germline, CDR1 LGHDT and CDR2 YNNKEL (reference sequence). CDR3 length equals 12 residues. Trimming pared 1 base from V and 8 bases from J, leaving 8 bases between. CDR3 protein: CASSQGSGGYTF. The CDR3 nucleotides are TGTGCCAGCAGCCAAGGTTCAGGGGGCTACACCTTC.

The chain combines TRBV5-5 with TRBJ2-2; 9 bases are a match to TRBD1. Looked up from germline, CDR1 is SGHKS and CDR2 is YYEKEE (reference sequence). With V trimmed by 3 bases and J by 6 bases, 9 bases remained unmatched. The CDR3 sequence is 16 residues long. CDR3 in amino acids: CASSSRTGAASGELFF. CDR3 sequence (DNA): TGTGCCAGCAGCTCTAGGACAGGGGCGGCATCCGGGGAGCTGTTTTTT.

The rearrangement links TRBV5-8 to TRBJ1-5, with a weak D call TRBD1 (6 bases). This CDR3 contains 15 residues. Germline CDR1 is SGHTS and CDR2 is YDEGEE. V lost 4 bases and J lost 3, with 14 bases in between. The CDR3 protein is CASSPMTGDNQPQHF. Written as DNA, the CDR3 is TGTGCCAGCAGCCCCATGACAGGAGACAATCAGCCCCAGCATTTT.

This clone was recorded once. V and J are TRBV5-1 and TRBJ2-5; weak D call: TRBD1 (6 bases). This CDR3 has 15 amino acids. V lost 0 bases and J 5 bases, leaving 14 bases between the germline ends. The germline gives CDR1 SGHRS, CDR2 YFSETQ. CDR3 sequence: CASSLGTVGLETQYF. The CDR3 DNA reads as TGCGCCAGCAGCTTGGGGACAGTAGGGCTGGAGACCCAGTACTTC.